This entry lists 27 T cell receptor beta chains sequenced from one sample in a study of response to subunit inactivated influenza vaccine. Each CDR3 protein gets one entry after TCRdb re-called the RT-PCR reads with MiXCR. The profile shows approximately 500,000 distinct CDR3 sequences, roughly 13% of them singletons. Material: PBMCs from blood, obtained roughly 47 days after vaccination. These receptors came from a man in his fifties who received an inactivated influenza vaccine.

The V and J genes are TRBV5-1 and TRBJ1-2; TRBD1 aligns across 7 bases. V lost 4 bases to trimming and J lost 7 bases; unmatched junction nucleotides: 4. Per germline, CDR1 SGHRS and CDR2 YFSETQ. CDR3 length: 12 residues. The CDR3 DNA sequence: TGCGCCAGCAGCACTACAGGGGTTGGCTACACCTTC. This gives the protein CASSTTGVGYTF.

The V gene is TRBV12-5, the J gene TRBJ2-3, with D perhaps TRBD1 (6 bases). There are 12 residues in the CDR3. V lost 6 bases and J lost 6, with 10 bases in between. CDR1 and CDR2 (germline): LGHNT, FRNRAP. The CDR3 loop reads CASGLTGDTQYF. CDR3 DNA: TGTGCTAGTGGCCTTACAGGGGATACGCAGTATTTT.

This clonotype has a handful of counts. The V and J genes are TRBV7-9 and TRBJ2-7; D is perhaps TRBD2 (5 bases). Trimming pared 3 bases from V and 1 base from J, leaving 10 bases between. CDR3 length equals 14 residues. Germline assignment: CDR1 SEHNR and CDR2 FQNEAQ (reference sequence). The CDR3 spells CASSLHGDSYEQYF. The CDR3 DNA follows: TGTGCCAGCAGCTTGCACGGGGATTCCTACGAGCAGTACTTC.

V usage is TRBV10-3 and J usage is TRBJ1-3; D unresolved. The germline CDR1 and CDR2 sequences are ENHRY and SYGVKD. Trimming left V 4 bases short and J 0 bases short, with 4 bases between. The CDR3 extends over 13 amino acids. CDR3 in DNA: TGTGCCATCAGTGCCGGCTCTGGAAACACCATATATTTT. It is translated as CAISAGSGNTIYF.

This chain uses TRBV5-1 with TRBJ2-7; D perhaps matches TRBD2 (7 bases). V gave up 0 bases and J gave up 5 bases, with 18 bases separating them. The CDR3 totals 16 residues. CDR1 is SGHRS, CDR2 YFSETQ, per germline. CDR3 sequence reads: CASSLGGGARYHEQYF. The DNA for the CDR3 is TGCGCCAGCAGCTTGGGAGGGGGGGCGCGTTACCACGAGCAGTACTTC.

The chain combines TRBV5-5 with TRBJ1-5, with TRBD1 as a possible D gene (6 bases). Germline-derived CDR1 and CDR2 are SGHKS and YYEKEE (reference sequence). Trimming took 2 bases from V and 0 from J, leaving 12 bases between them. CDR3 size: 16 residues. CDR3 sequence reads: CASSLGGPRSNQPQHF. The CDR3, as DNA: TGTGCCAGCAGCTTAGGGGGTCCACGTAGCAATCAGCCCCAGCATTTT.

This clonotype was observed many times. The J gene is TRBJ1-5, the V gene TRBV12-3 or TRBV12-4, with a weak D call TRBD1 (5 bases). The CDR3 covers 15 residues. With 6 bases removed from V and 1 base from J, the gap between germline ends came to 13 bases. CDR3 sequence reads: CASSRDSGSNQPQHF. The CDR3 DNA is TGTGCCAGCAGCCGAGACAGTGGGAGCAATCAGCCCCAGCATTTT.

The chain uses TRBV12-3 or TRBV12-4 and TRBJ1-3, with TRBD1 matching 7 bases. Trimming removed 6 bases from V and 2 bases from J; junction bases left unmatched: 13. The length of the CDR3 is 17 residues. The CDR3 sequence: CASSPRRGPSPGNTIYF. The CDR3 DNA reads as TGTGCCAGCAGCCCCAGGAGGGGGCCCTCCCCTGGAAACACCATATATTTT.

As DNA, the CDR3 is TGTGCCAGCAGCCCGAGATCCGATGGGGTCTACGAGCAGTACTTC. Amino acids: CASSPRSDGVYEQYF. V and J are TRBV9 and TRBJ2-7; D remains ambiguous. V was shortened by 4 bases and J by 3 bases, with 17 bases between the two germline ends. Germline V CDR1 and CDR2: SGDLS, YYNGEE. CDR3 size: 15 residues.

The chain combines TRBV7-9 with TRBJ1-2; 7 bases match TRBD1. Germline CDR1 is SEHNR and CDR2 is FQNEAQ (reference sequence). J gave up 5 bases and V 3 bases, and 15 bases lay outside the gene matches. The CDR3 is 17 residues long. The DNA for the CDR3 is TGTGCCAGCAGCTTCTTGGAATACGACAGGGTTGGATATGGCTACACCTTC. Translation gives CASSFLEYDRVGYGYTF.

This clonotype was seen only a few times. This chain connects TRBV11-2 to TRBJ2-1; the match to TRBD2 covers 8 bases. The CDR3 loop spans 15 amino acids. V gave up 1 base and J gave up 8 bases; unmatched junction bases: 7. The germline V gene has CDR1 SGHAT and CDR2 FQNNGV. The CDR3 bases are TGTGCCAGCAGCTTAGTTGGCGGGGGGCGATATGAGCAGTTCTTC. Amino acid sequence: CASSLVGGGRYEQFF.

In nucleotides, the CDR3 is TGTGCCAGCAGCGATTATGGGGGGAGGGCCGGAGATACGCAGTATTTT. This translates into CASSDYGGRAGDTQYF. The rearrangement joins TRBV9 to TRBJ2-3, with 7 bases identical to TRBD2. The CDR3 spans 16 residues. Germline assignment: CDR1 SGDLS and CDR2 YYNGEE. Trimming at V came to 3 bases and at J to 5 bases, leaving 12 bases not matched to a gene.

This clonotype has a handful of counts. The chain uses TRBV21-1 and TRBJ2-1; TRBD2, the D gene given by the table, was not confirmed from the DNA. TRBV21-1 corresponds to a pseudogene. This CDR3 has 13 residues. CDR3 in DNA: TGTGCCAGCAGTCTAGCGGGAATCAATGAGCAGTTCTTC. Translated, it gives CASSLAGINEQFF.

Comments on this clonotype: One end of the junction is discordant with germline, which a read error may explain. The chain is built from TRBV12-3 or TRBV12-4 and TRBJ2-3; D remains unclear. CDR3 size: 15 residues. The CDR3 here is CASSLVAARPDTQCF. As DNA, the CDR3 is TGTGCCAGCAGTTTGGTGGCGGCTAGGCCCGATACGCAGTGTTTT.

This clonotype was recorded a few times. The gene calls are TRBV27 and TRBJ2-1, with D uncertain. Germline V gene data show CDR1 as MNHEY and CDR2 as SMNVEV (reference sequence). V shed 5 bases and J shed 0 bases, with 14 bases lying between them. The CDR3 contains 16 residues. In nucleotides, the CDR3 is TGTGCCAGCAGTCCCATACGAGCACTCTCCTACAATGAGCAGTTCTTC. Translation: CASSPIRALSYNEQFF.

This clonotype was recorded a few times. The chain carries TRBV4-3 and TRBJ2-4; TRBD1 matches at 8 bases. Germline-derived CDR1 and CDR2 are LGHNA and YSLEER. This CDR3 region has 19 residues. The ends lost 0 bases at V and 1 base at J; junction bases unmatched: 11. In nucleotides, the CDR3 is TGCGCCAGCAGCCAAGATTTCGGACAGGGCCTTCAGGCCAAAAACATTCAGTACTTC. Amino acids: CASSQDFGQGLQAKNIQYF.

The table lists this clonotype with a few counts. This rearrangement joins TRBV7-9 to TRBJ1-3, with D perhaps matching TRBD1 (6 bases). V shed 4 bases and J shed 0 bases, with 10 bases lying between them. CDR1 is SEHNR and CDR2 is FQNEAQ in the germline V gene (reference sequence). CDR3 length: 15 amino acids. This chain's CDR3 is CASSSDRNSGNTIYF. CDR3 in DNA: TGTGCCAGCAGCTCCGACAGGAACTCTGGAAACACCATATATTTT. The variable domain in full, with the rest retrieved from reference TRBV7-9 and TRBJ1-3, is DTGVSQNPRHKITKRGQNVTFRCDPISEHNRLYWYRQTLGQGPEFLTYFQNEAQLEKSRLLSDRFSAERPKGSFSTLEIQRTEQGDSAMYLCASSSDRNSGNTIYFGEGSWLTVV.

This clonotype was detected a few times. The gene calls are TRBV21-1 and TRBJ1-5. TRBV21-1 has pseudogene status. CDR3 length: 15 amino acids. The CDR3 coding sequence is TGTGCCAGCAGCAAAGGGGCAAGAAGCAATCAGCCCCAGCATTTT. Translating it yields CASSKGARSNQPQHF.

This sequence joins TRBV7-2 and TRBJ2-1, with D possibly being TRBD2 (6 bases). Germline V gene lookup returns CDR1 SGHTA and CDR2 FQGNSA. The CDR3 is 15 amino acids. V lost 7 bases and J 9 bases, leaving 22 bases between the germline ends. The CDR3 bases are TGTGCCAGCACCCCCGGAGGGATCCTCGTATTTGAGCAGTTCTTC. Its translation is CASTPGGILVFEQFF.

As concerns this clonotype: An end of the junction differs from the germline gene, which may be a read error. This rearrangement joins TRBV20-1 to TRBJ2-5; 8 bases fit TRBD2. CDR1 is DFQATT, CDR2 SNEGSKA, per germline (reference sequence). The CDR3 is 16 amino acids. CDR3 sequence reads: CCARGRLAFNQETQYF. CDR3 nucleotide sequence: TGCTGTGCTAGAGGCCGACTAGCGTTTAATCAGGAGACCCAGTACTTC.

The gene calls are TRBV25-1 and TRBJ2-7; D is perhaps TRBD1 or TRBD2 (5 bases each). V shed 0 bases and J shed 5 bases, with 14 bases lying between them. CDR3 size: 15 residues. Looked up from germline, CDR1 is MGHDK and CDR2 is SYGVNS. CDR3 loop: CASSEYGDGRHEQYF. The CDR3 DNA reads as TGTGCCAGCAGTGAATACGGGGACGGTCGCCACGAGCAGTACTTC.

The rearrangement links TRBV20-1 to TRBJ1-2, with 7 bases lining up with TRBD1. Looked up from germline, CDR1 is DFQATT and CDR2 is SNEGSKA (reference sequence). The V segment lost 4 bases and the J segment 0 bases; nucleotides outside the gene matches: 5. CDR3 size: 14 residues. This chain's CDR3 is CSATGQYPNYGYTF. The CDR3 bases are TGCAGTGCTACGGGACAGTACCCTAACTATGGCTACACCTTC.

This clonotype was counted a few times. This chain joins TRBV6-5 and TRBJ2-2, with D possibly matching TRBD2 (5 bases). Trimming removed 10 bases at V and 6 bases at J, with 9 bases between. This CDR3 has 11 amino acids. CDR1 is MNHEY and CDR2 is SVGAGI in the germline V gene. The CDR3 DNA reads TGTGCCACCGCGAGGGCCGGGGAGCTGTTTTTT. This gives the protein CATARAGELFF.

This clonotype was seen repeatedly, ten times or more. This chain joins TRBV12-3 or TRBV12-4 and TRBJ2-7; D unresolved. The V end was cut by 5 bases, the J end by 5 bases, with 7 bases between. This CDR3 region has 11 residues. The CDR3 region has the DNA TGTGCCAGCAGTGTCCTGGACGAGCAGTACTTC. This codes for CASSVLDEQYF.

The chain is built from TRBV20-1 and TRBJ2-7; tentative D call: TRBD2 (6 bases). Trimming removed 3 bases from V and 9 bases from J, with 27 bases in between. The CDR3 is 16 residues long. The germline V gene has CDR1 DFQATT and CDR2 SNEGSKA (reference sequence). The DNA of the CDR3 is TGCAGTGCTAGGGACGGAGTACCGGGACTTCTGAAGAGGCAGTACTTC. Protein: CSARDGVPGLLKRQYF.

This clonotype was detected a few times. The CDR3 DNA sequence: TGTGCCAGCAGTCCCCAGACTATACAAGAGACCCAGTACTTC. Translated, it gives CASSPQTIQETQYF. The chain employs TRBV27 and TRBJ2-5; perhaps TRBD2 as D (5 bases). The V gene's germline CDR1 is MNHEY and CDR2 SMNVEV (reference sequence). The CDR3 is 14 residues long. The ends were cut back, 5 bases at V and 2 bases at J, with 12 bases in the middle.

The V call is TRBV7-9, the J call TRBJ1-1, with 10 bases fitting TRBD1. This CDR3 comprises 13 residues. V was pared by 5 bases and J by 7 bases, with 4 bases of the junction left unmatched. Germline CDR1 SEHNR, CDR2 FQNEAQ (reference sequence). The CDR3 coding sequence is TGTGCCAGCAGCGACAGGGGGCTTATTGAAGCTTTCTTT. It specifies CASSDRGLIEAFF.